In this sample, the clone carrying this T cell receptor (beta chain) turned up many times. Its antigen is not known. Exclusion followed for patients with uncontrolled infection, other autoimmune disease, pregnancy or lactation. Thyroid ultrasound and orbital computed tomography, with clinical symptoms and serum thyroxine and TRAb, informed diagnoses. The ends were cut back, 7 bases at V and 7 bases at J, with 17 bases in the middle. The CDR3 runs 13 residues. Germline V gives CDR1 LNHDA, CDR2 SQIVND (reference sequence). The data stem from a study of T cells in Graves' hyperthyroidism and ophthalmopathy. Findings and limits, study-wide: Median prediction lead before ophthalmopathy onset was about 6.7 months with the model. Blood also contained most expanded thyroid clonotypes above 0.001.

Authors of the study amplified TCR beta CDR3 regions from RNA transcripts. The HTBI primer set drove a first-round RT-PCR of the TCR CDR3. TCRdb recomputed calls from the multiplex PCR reads with MiXCR, one row per CDR3 protein. This table holds about 610,000 distinct CDR3 sequences, 35% to 55% found once. This sequence was found in a woman in her late teens or twenties with Graves' hyperthyroidism. The J gene is TRBJ2-7, the V gene TRBV19; D perhaps matches TRBD1 (6 bases). The specimen was peripheral blood or thyroid tissue (not recorded which). CDR3 DNA sequence: TGTGCCAGTAACGGTGGGACAATCGGTGAGCAGTACTTC. Its protein product is CASNGGTIGEQYF.